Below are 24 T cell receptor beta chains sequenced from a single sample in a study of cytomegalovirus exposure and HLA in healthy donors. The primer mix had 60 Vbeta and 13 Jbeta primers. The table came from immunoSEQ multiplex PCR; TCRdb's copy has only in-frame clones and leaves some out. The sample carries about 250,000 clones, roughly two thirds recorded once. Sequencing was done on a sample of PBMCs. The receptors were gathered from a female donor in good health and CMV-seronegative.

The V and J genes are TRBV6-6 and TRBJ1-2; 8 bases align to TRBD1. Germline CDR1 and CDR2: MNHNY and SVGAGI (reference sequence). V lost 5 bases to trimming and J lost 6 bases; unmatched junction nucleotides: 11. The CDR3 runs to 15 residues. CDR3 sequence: CASSTRSTGEHGYTF. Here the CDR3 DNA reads TGTGCCAGCAGTACCCGTTCGACAGGGGAACATGGCTACACCTTC.

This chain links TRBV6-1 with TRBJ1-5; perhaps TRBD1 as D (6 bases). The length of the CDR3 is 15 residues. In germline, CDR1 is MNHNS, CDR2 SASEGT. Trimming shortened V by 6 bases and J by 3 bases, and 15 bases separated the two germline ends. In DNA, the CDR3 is TGTGCCAGCAGCTTGCAGGACAGAAACAATCAGCCCCAGCATTTT. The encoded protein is CASSLQDRNNQPQHF.

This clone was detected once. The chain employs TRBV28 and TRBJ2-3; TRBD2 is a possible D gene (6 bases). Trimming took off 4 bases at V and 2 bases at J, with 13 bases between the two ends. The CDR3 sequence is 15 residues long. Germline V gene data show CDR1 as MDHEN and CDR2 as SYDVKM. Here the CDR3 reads CASSWAGLITDTQYF. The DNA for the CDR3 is TGTGCCAGCAGTTGGGCGGGACTTATCACAGATACGCAGTATTTT.

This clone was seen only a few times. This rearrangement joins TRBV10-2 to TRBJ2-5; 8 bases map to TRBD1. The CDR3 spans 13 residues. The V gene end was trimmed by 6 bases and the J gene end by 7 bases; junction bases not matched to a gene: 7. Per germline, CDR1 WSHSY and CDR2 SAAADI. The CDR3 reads CASRDRVTGTQYF. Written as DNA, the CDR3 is TGCGCCAGCAGGGACAGGGTGACCGGGACCCAGTACTTC.

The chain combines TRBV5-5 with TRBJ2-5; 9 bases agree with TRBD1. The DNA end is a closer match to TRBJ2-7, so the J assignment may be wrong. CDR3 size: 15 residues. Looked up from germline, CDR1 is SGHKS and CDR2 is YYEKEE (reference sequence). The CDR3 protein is CASSFLGTGIYEQYF. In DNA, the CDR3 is TGTGCCAGCAGCTTTCTGGGGACAGGGATCTACGAGCAGTACTTC.

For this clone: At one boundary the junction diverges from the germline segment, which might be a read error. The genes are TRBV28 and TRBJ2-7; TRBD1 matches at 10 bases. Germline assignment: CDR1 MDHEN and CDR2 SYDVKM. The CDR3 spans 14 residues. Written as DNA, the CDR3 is TGTGCCAGCAATTTAATGACAGGGGGCGAAGAGCAGTACTTC. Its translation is CASNLMTGGEEQYF.

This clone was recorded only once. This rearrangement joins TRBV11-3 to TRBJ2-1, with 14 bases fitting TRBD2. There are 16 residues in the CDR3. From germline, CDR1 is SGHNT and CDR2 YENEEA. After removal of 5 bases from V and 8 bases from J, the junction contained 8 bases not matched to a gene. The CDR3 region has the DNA TGTGCCAGCAGCACTTTCGGGACTAGCGGGAGTTATGAGCAGTTCTTC. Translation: CASSTFGTSGSYEQFF.

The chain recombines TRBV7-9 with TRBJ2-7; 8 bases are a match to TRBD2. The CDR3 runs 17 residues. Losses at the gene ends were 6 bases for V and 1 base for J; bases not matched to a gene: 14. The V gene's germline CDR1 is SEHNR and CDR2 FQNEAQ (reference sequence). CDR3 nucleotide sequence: TGTGCCAGCAGGAGCGGGATAGCGGGATTGGGGTCCTACGAGCAGTACTTC. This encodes CASRSGIAGLGSYEQYF.

The chain's CDR3 is CASSGNLGVNIQYF. In nucleotides, the CDR3 is TGTGCCAGCAGTGGGAATTTAGGGGTTAACATTCAGTACTTC. The chain carries TRBV28 and TRBJ2-4; possible D gene TRBD1, 5 bases. The CDR3 sequence is 14 residues long. Trimming took off 5 bases at V and 7 bases at J, with 15 bases between the two ends. Germline assignment: CDR1 MDHEN and CDR2 SYDVKM.

The CDR3 DNA follows: TGTGCCAGCAGCGAACAGGTTGGCGAGCAGTACTTC. This translates into CASSEQVGEQYF. The V call is TRBV7-9, the J call TRBJ2-7; TRBD1 might be the D (5 bases). Trimming took 5 bases from V and 6 from J, leaving 11 bases between them. The CDR3 extends over 12 amino acids. Per the germline V gene, CDR1 is SEHNR and CDR2 is FQNEAQ (reference sequence).

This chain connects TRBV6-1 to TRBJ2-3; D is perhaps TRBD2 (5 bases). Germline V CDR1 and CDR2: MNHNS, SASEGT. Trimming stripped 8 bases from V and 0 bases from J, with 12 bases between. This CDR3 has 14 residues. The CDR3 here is CASAGQLSTDTQYF. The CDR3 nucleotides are TGTGCCAGCGCGGGCCAGCTGAGCACAGATACGCAGTATTTT.

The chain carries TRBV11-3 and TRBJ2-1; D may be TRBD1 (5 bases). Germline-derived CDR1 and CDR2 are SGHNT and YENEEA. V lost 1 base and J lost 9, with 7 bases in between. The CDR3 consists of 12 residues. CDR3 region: CASSLATGEQFF. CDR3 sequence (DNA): TGTGCCAGCAGCTTAGCTACAGGTGAGCAGTTCTTC.

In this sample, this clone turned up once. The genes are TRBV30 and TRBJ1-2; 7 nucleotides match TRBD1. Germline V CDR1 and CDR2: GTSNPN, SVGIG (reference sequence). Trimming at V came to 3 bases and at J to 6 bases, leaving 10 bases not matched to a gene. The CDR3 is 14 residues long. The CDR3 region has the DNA TGTGCCTGGAGCAAGATAGGACAGGTGAATGGCTACACCTTC. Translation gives CAWSKIGQVNGYTF. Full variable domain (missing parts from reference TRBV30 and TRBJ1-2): SQTIHQWPATLVQPVGSPLSLECTVEGTSNPNLYWYRQAAGRGLQLLFYSVGIGQISSEVPQNLSASRPQDRQFILSSKKLLLSDSGFYLCAWSKIGQVNGYTFGSGTRLTVV.

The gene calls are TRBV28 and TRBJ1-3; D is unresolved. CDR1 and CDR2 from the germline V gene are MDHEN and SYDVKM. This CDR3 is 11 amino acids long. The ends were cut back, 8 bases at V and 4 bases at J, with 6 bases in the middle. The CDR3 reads CASLQGNTIYF. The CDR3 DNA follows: TGTGCCAGCCTTCAGGGAAACACCATATATTTT.

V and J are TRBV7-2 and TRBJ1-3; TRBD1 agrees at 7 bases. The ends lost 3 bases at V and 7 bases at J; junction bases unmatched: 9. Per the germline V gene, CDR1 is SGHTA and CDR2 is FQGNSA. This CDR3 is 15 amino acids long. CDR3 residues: CASSFGQEEGNTIYF. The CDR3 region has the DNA TGTGCCAGCAGCTTCGGACAGGAGGAAGGGAACACCATATATTTT.

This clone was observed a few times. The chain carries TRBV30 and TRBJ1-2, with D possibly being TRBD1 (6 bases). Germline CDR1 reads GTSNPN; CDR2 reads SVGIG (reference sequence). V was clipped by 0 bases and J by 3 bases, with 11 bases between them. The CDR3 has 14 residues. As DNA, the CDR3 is TGTGCCTGGAGTGTTGGGCAGGGGTACTATGGCTACACCTTC. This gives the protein CAWSVGQGYYGYTF.

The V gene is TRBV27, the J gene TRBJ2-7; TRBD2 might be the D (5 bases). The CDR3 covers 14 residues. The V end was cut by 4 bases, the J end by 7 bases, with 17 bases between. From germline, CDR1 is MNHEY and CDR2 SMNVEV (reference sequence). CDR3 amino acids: CASSSPHRLLEQYF. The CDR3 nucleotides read TGTGCCAGCAGTTCCCCCCACAGACTACTAGAGCAGTACTTC.

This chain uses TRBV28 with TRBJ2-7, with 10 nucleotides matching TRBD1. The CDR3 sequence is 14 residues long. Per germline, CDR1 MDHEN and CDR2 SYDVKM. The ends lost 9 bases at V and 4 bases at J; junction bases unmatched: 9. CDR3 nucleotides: TGTGCCAGTCATACCCGGGACAGGGGTTACGAGCAGTACTTC. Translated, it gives CASHTRDRGYEQYF.

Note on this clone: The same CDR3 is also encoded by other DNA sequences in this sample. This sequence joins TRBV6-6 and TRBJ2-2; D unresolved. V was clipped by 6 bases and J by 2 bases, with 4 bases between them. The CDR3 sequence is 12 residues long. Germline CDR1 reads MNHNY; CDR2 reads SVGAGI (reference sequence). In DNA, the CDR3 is TGTGCCAGCAGCACTAACACCGGGGAGCTGTTTTTT. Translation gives CASSTNTGELFF.

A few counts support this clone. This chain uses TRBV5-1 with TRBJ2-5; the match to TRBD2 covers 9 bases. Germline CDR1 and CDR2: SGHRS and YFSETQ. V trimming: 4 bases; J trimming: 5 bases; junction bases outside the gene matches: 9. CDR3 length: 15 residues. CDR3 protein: CASSLFESGRETQYF. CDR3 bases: TGCGCCAGCAGCCTCTTTGAGAGCGGGAGGGAGACCCAGTACTTC.

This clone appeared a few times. The CDR3 is CASSPRQEPKGSNYGYTF. CDR3 DNA sequence: TGTGCCAGCTCACCCCGACAGGAACCCAAAGGAAGTAACTATGGCTACACCTTC. This chain links TRBV18 with TRBJ1-2; perhaps TRBD1 as D (6 bases). Germline V gene data show CDR1 as KGHSH and CDR2 as LQKENI. The CDR3 loop spans 18 amino acids. Trimming took off 3 bases at V and 1 base at J, with 21 bases between the two ends.

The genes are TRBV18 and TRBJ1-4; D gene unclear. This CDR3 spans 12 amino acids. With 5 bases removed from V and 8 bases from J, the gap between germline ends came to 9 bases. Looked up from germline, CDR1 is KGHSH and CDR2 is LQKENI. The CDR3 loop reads CASSDRGEKLFF. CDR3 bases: TGTGCCAGCTCAGATCGCGGGGAAAAACTGTTTTTT.

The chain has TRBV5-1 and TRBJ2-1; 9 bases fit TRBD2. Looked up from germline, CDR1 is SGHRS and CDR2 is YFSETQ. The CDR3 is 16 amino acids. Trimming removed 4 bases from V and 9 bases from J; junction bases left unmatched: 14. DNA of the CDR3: TGCGCCAGCAGCGCCTCTCTCGCGGGAGGGCCGAGTGAGCAGTTCTTC. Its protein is CASSASLAGGPSEQFF.

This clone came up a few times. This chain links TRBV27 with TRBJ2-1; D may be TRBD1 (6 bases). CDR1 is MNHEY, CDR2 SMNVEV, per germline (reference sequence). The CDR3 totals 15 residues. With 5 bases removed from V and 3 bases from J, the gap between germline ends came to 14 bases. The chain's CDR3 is CASSPPTGFYNEQFF. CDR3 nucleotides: TGTGCCAGCAGTCCCCCGACAGGTTTCTACAATGAGCAGTTCTTC.